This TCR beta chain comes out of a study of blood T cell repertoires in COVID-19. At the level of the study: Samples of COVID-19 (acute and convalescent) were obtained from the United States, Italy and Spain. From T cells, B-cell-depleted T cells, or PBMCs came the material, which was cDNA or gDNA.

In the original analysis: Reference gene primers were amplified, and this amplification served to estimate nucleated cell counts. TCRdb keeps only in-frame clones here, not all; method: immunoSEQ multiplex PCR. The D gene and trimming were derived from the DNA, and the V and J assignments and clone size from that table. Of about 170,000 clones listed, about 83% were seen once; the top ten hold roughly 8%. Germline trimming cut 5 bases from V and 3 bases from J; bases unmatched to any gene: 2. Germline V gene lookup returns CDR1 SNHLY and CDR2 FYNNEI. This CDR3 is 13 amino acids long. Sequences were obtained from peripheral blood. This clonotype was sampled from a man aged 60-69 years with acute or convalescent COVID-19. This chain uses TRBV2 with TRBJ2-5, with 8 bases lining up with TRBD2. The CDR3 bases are TGTGCCAGCAGTCGGGGGGGGAAAGAGACCCAGTACTTC. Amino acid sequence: CASSRGGKETQYF. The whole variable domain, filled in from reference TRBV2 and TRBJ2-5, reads EPEVTQTPSHQVTQMGQEVILRCVPISNHLYFYWYRQILGQKVEFLVSFYNNEISEKSEIFDDQFSVERPDGSNFTLKIRSTKLEDSAMYFCASSRGGKETQYFGPGTRLLVL.